This TCR beta chain was recorded in a study of shared clonotypes between healthy human individuals. V trimming: 11 bases; J trimming: 1 base; junction bases outside the gene matches: 5. Germline-derived CDR1 and CDR2 are LNHNV and YYDKDF (reference sequence). The CDR3 totals 13 residues. CD45RO-negative, CCR7-positively selected cells formed the naive CD8 fraction, excluding terminally differentiated effector memory CD45RA+ cells. Produced via immunoSEQ multiplex PCR; TCRdb's table is partial and in-frame only. The repertoire holds about 1,800,000 clones, with around 96% as singletons. Findings and caveats of the study: The researchers took only blood, and tissue repertoires probably look different. Some clonotypes were shared by all four sorted-subset donors, while others were not shared. The non-shared ones had lower generation probabilities than the shared ones.

Of note for this clone: What it binds is unknown.

The TCR originated in a man between 18 and 35 years old in good health. The sequencing sample was made of naive CD8+ T cells sorted from blood. The rearrangement links TRBV15 to TRBJ2-7, with 10 bases matching TRBD2. Here the CDR3 reads CASSSGGSYEQYF. The CDR3 bases are TGTGCCTCCTCTAGCGGGGGTTCCTACGAGCAGTACTTC. The full variable domain, with the rest looked up from reference TRBV15 and TRBJ2-7, is DAMVIQNPRYQVTQFGKPVTLSCSQTLNHNVMYWYQQKSSQAPKLLFHYYDKDFNNEADTPDNFQSRRPNTSFCFLDIRSPGLGDTAMYLCASSSGGSYEQYFGPGTRLTVT.